This T cell receptor beta chain appears in the sequencing data of a study of cytomegalovirus exposure and HLA in healthy donors. Study-level findings and limits: Earlier results showed most TCR beta V segments being productive about 87% or about 30% of the time.

13 Jbeta primers and 60 Vbeta primers were used for the PCR. Measured with immunoSEQ multiplex PCR; TCRdb has only the in-frame clones, and not every one. This sample has over 65,000 clones, with 67% found just once. There are a few counts of this clone. The antigen is undetermined. Trimming took 1 base from V and 0 from J; bases not matched to a gene: 10. This CDR3 has 18 amino acids. CDR1 is MNHNS, CDR2 SASEGT, per germline. This sequence was found in a woman in her 50s in good health and CMV-seropositive. The chain joins TRBV6-1 to TRBJ2-5; 8 bases are a match to TRBD2. Sequenced input: PBMCs. Written as DNA, the CDR3 is TGTGCCAGCAGTGAAGATAGGACGGGGGGGCCGTACCAAGAGACCCAGTACTTC. It specifies CASSEDRTGGPYQETQYF.